This record looks at one T cell receptor beta chain sequence and its context. Its cognate antigen is unknown. These data come from a study of shared clonotypes between healthy human individuals. Profiling relied on immunoSEQ multiplex PCR, and the TCRdb table lists in-frame clones only, not all of them. The sample yields approximately 2.3 million clones, just over 90% seen once. Overall study findings and caveats: Generation probabilities were higher for clonotypes shared across all four sorted-subset donors than for unshared ones.

Study donors comprised healthy, HIV-negative adults devoid of recent acute infection or vaccination. Germline CDR1 is SGHRS and CDR2 is YFSETQ. CDR3 length: 14 residues. V was shortened by 4 bases and J by 0 bases, with 8 bases between the two germline ends. The chain uses TRBV5-1 and TRBJ1-3; possible D gene TRBD1, 5 bases. The sequenced sample consisted of naive CD4+ T cells from PBMCs. Noted subset: CD45RA+ positively selected. This sequence originates from a man aged 18 to 29 in good health. Some clones in this sample may be carry-over from other donors' samples. CDR3 DNA sequence: TGCGCCAGCAGCCCGACAGACTCTGGAAACACCATATATTTT. This sequence encodes CASSPTDSGNTIYF.